Listed here are 25 T cell receptor beta chains from one sample, sequenced in a study of cytomegalovirus exposure and HLA in healthy donors. This PCR relied on a set of 60 Vbeta primers and 13 Jbeta primers. TCRdb's copy holds only in-frame clones and misses some; the assay was immunoSEQ multiplex PCR. The table lists about 46,000 clones. Sequenced sample: PBMCs. All receptors come from a woman aged 35 to 49 in good health and CMV-seronegative.

The chain combines TRBV28 with TRBJ2-2; D gene uncertain. V dropped 7 bases and J dropped 0 bases, with 9 bases sitting between them. This CDR3 is built from 14 residues. Germline V gene data show CDR1 as MDHEN and CDR2 as SYDVKM. DNA of the CDR3: TGTGCCAGCAATCCGCGCCCGAACACCGGGGAGCTGTTTTTT. It is translated as CASNPRPNTGELFF.

The rearrangement joins TRBV6-4 to TRBJ2-1, with 7 bases matching TRBD1. The V segment lost 1 base and the J segment 9 bases; nucleotides outside the gene matches: 9. The germline V gene has CDR1 MRHNA and CDR2 SNTAGT. This CDR3 is built from 15 residues. CDR3 sequence reads: CASSDWDRNRGEQFF. As DNA, the CDR3 is TGTGCCAGCAGTGACTGGGACAGAAATCGCGGTGAGCAGTTCTTC.

The V call is TRBV6-5, the J call TRBJ2-3, with 10 bases identical to TRBD2. Per germline, CDR1 MNHEY and CDR2 SVGAGI. The CDR3 runs to 16 residues. V shed 2 bases, J shed 4 bases, and the junction held 6 bases outside the gene matches. CDR3 sequence reads: CASSYLLAGDSDTQYF. In nucleotides, the CDR3 is TGTGCCAGCAGTTACCTTCTAGCGGGAGACTCAGATACGCAGTATTTT.

The CDR3 DNA sequence: TGTGCCAGCAGCGTCGGACAGGCCGCCTACGAGCAGTACTTC. This gives the protein CASSVGQAAYEQYF. The chain recombines TRBV9 with TRBJ2-7; 7 bases are a match to TRBD1. Per the germline V gene, CDR1 is SGDLS and CDR2 is YYNGEE. The CDR3 contains 14 residues. V was clipped by 2 bases and J by 2 bases; unmatched bases: 4.

The chain employs TRBV18 and TRBJ2-7; a weak D match, TRBD1 (5 bases). Germline values: CDR1 KGHSH, CDR2 LQKENI. This CDR3 is 13 amino acids long. V lost 5 bases and J lost 5, with 13 bases in between. The CDR3 DNA reads as TGTGCCAGCTCAACGACGGACAAGAACGAGCAGTACTTC. This translates into CASSTTDKNEQYF.

This chain joins TRBV7-3 and TRBJ2-1, with 11 bases fitting TRBD2. This CDR3 contains 13 residues. In germline, CDR1 is SGHTA, CDR2 FQGTGA. Trimming took 5 bases from V and 9 from J; bases not matched to a gene: 3. CDR3 amino acids: CASSTTSGTEQFF. CDR3 bases: TGTGCCAGCAGCACGACTAGCGGGACTGAGCAGTTCTTC.

CDR3 protein: CASSLTGDQPQHF. The CDR3 region has the DNA TGTGCCAGCTCACTGACAGGGGATCAGCCCCAGCATTTT. The gene calls are TRBV18 and TRBJ1-5; 8 bases match TRBD1. Germline CDR1 and CDR2: KGHSH and LQKENI. V shed 4 bases, J shed 5 bases, and the junction held 1 base outside the gene matches. The length of the CDR3 is 13 residues. The variable domain in full, completed from reference TRBV18 and TRBJ1-5, reads NAGVMQNPRHLVRRRGQEARLRCSPMKGHSHVYWYRQLPEEGLKFMVYLQKENIIDESGMPKERFSAEFPKEGPSILRIQQVVRGDSAAYFCASSLTGDQPQHFGDGTRLSIL.

This chain links TRBV5-5 with TRBJ1-3; D gene unclear. The CDR3 consists of 12 residues. V lost 1 base and J lost 10, with 9 bases in between. CDR1 and CDR2 from the germline V gene are SGHKS and YYEKEE (reference sequence). CDR3 in amino acids: CASSLSVGTIYF. DNA of the CDR3: TGTGCCAGCAGCTTGAGTGTCGGGACCATATATTTT.

J is TRBJ1-2 and V is TRBV5-6; D not resolved. The germline gives CDR1 SGHDT, CDR2 YYEEEE. The CDR3 covers 15 residues. V lost 2 bases and J 4 bases, leaving 15 bases between the germline ends. As DNA, the CDR3 is TGTGCCAGCAGCTTTACTCATAGGAGAGGCTATGGCTACACCTTC. Encoded protein: CASSFTHRRGYGYTF.

The gene calls are TRBV5-1 and TRBJ2-1; 14 bases are a match to TRBD2. Germline CDR1 and CDR2: SGHRS and YFSETQ. Unmatched junction bases numbered 6, after V lost 3 bases and J lost 7 bases. The CDR3 totals 16 residues. CDR3 loop: CASSYGTSGRFNEQFF. Written as DNA, the CDR3 is TGCGCCAGCAGCTACGGGACTAGCGGGAGATTTAATGAGCAGTTCTTC.

The chain couples TRBV30 to TRBJ2-2, with D perhaps TRBD1 (6 bases). Trimming cost V 2 bases and J 4 bases, with 11 bases left between them. Germline assignment: CDR1 GTSNPN and CDR2 SVGIG (reference sequence). The CDR3 consists of 14 residues. CDR3: CAWSKQGGTGELFF. CDR3 nucleotides: TGTGCCTGGAGTAAACAGGGCGGCACCGGGGAGCTGTTTTTT.

The CDR3 sequence is CATQSQGNRPRNEQFF. CDR3 nucleotides: TGTGCCACCCAGTCACAGGGGAATAGACCACGGAATGAGCAGTTCTTC. The chain employs TRBV27 and TRBJ2-1, with 7 bases identical to TRBD1. The J segment lost 7 bases and the V segment lost 10 bases, leaving 19 bases of the junction unmatched. The CDR3 contains 16 residues. Germline V gives CDR1 MNHEY, CDR2 SMNVEV (reference sequence).

The chain employs TRBV5-1 and TRBJ2-7; TRBD1 might be the D (8 bases). This CDR3 region has 14 residues. V was shortened by 6 bases and J by 2 bases, with 15 bases between the two germline ends. Germline V gene lookup returns CDR1 SGHRS and CDR2 YFSETQ. CDR3 amino acids: CASKDREGTYEQYF. The CDR3 DNA follows: TGCGCCAGCAAGGACAGGGAGGGGACCTACGAGCAGTACTTC.

V gene TRBV7-2 combines with J gene TRBJ2-7; 8 bases fit TRBD2. Trimming cost V 3 bases and J 6 bases; bases outside gene matches: 4. The CDR3 is made up of 13 amino acids. In germline, CDR1 is SGHTA, CDR2 FQGNSA. The chain's CDR3 is CASSFNAGGEQYF. The CDR3 DNA follows: TGTGCCAGCAGCTTCAACGCGGGAGGCGAGCAGTACTTC.

The gene calls are TRBV29-1 and TRBJ2-7; 8 nucleotides match TRBD2. This CDR3 comprises 13 residues. Germline V gives CDR1 SQVTM, CDR2 ANQGSEA. The V and J ends lost 5 bases and 6 bases, in that order; junction bases with no gene match: 9. The CDR3 coding sequence is TGCAGCGTTTTGACTAGCGCGGATGGCGAGCAGTACTTC. Protein sequence: CSVLTSADGEQYF.

This rearrangement joins TRBV11-2 to TRBJ2-3, with 9 bases identical to TRBD2. The CDR3 consists of 17 residues. Looked up from germline, CDR1 is SGHAT and CDR2 is FQNNGV. With 1 base clipped from V and 2 bases from J, the junction kept 7 bases outside the gene matches. In DNA form, the CDR3 reads TGTGCCAGCAGCTTAGGGCGGGAGGGCCGTTTCACAGATACGCAGTATTTT. Its translation: CASSLGREGRFTDTQYF.

The chain couples TRBV28 to TRBJ2-7; tentatively, D is TRBD2 (5 bases). V lost 6 bases and J 5 bases, leaving 14 bases between the germline ends. The CDR3 runs 13 residues. CDR1 MDHEN and CDR2 SYDVKM come from the germline V gene. The CDR3 region is CASSNLDYHEQYF. In nucleotides, the CDR3 is TGTGCCAGCAGCAACCTCGACTATCACGAGCAGTACTTC.

The chain carries TRBV9 and TRBJ2-2; TRBD1 agrees at 11 bases. This CDR3 has 16 residues. Germline assignment: CDR1 SGDLS and CDR2 YYNGEE. Losses at the gene ends were 2 bases for V and 6 bases for J; bases not matched to a gene: 6. The CDR3 DNA is TGTGCCAGCAGCGTCTCCCCGGGACAGGGGGCCGGGGAGCTGTTTTTT. It specifies CASSVSPGQGAGELFF. Full variable domain (outside the CDR3, taken from reference TRBV9 and TRBJ2-2): DSGVTQTPKHLITATGQRVTLRCSPRSGDLSVYWYQQSLDQGLQFLIQYYNGEERAKGNILERFSAQQFPDLHSELNLSSLELGDSALYFCASSVSPGQGAGELFFGEGSRLTVL.

V is TRBV6-6 and J is TRBJ2-3; D is unresolved. Germline V gives CDR1 MNHNY, CDR2 SVGAGI (reference sequence). Trimming stripped 6 bases from V and 5 bases from J, with 9 bases between. The CDR3 consists of 12 residues. CDR3 in DNA: TGTGCCAGCAGGAGTCTAAGAGATACGCAGTATTTT. The encoded protein is CASRSLRDTQYF.

CDR3 region: CASSSGQGIYGYTF. DNA of the CDR3: TGCGCCAGCAGCTCCGGACAGGGGATCTATGGCTACACCTTC. The gene calls are TRBV5-1 and TRBJ1-2; 9 bases are a match to TRBD1. V lost 3 bases to trimming and J lost 4 bases; unmatched junction nucleotides: 4. The CDR3 totals 14 residues. Germline values: CDR1 SGHRS, CDR2 YFSETQ. Filled out from reference TRBV5-1 and TRBJ1-2, the complete variable domain reads KAGVTQTPRYLIKTRGQQVTLSCSPISGHRSVSWYQQTPGQGLQFLFEYFSETQRNKGNFPGRFSGRQFSNSRSEMNVSTLELGDSALYLCASSSGQGIYGYTFGSGTRLTVV.

The J gene is TRBJ2-1, the V gene TRBV6-1, with D possibly TRBD1 on 6 matching bases. The CDR3 spans 16 residues. The germline V and J ends were trimmed by 4 bases and 9 bases, with 22 bases remaining between them. CDR1 and CDR2 (germline): MNHNS, SASEGT. CDR3 sequence (DNA): TGTGCCAGCAGTGCCAACCCGGGACACCTTAGAGGTGAGCAGTTCTTC. Its protein product is CASSANPGHLRGEQFF.

About this clone itself: Sequence at one end of the junction differs from germline and may be a read error. This chain joins TRBV7-7 and TRBJ2-2, with D tentatively TRBD1 (5 bases). Per germline, CDR1 SSHAT and CDR2 FNYEAQ (reference sequence). The CDR3 consists of 14 residues. The CDR3 sequence: CASSSRKGVGELFF. CDR3 nucleotides: TGTGCTAGCAGCTCCCGTAAAGGGGTCGGGGAGCTGTTTTTT.

The chain combines TRBV10-3 with TRBJ1-1; tentative D call: TRBD1 (5 bases). Trimming shortened V by 7 bases and J by 2 bases, and 11 bases separated the two germline ends. Per the germline V gene, CDR1 is ENHRY and CDR2 is SYGVKD. This CDR3 spans 13 amino acids. The CDR3 loop is CAITGDPNTEAFF. The CDR3 DNA follows: TGTGCCATCACGGGGGATCCCAACACTGAAGCTTTCTTT.

The rearrangement uses TRBV7-3 and TRBJ2-3, with 9 bases fitting TRBD1. The germline CDR1 and CDR2 sequences are SGHTA and FQGTGA. The CDR3 loop spans 14 amino acids. Trimming took 2 bases from V and 5 from J; bases not matched to a gene: 2. The CDR3 loop is CASSLGTGLDTQYF. DNA of the CDR3: TGTGCCAGCAGCTTAGGGACAGGGCTAGATACGCAGTATTTT. The full variable domain, its missing parts supplied by reference TRBV7-3 and TRBJ2-3, is GAGVSQTPSNKVTEKGKYVELRCDPISGHTALYWYRQSLGQGPEFLIYFQGTGAADDSGLPNDRFFAVRPEGSVSTLKIQRTERGDSAVYLCASSLGTGLDTQYFGPGTRLTVL.

V and J are TRBV18 and TRBJ2-7, with 7 bases that match TRBD1. With 0 bases clipped from V and 0 bases from J, the junction kept 8 bases outside the gene matches. CDR1 KGHSH and CDR2 LQKENI come from the germline V gene. This CDR3 spans 17 amino acids. CDR3 nucleotides: TGTGCCAGCTCACCACCAAACAGGGGATATGACTCCTACGAGCAGTACTTC. Translating it yields CASSPPNRGYDSYEQYF.